This T cell receptor beta chain derives from a study of blood T cells in healthy people across ages. Study outcomes and limitations: Bulk PBMC profiling left naive and antigen-experienced comparisons inconclusive. Getting older went along with TCR beta diversity per million T cells dropping roughly linearly. Estimates drawn from one million T cells were deemed to understate diversity.

V was clipped by 0 bases and J by 7 bases, with 12 bases between them. The germline gives CDR1 LGHNA, CDR2 YSLEER. The CDR3 totals 15 residues. Comments on this clonotype: Its antigen is as yet unknown.

Combining a sample-barcoded 5' primer with a J-beta primer mix, a second PCR ran for roughly 7 to 12 cycles. Per sample, CDR3-containing paired-end reads numbered at least 2.5 million. TCRdb reanalysed the 5' RACE reads using MiXCR and keeps one entry per CDR3 protein. The sample has 1 million to 1.2 million distinct CDR3 sequences; roughly two fifths are singletons. The sequenced material came from blood. J is TRBJ1-4 and V is TRBV4-3, with D possibly matching TRBD1 (5 bases). The TCR sequence derives from a man aged 18-30 years in good health. The CDR3 protein is CASSQDGSGPEKLFF. The CDR3 DNA reads TGCGCCAGCAGCCAAGATGGGTCGGGACCTGAAAAACTGTTTTTT.